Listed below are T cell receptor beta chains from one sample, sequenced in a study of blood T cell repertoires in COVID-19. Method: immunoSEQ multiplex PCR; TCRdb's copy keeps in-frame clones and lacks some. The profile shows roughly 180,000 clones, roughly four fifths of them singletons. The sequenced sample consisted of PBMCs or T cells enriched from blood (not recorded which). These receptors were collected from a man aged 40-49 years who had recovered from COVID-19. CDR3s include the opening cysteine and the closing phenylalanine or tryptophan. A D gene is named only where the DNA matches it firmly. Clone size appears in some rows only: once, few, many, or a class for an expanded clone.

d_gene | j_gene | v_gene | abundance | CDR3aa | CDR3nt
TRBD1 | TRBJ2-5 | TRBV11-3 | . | CASSARGTAETQYF | TGTGCCAGCAGCGCCCGAGGGACAGCAGAGACCCAGTACTTC
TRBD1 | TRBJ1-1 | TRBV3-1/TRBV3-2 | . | CASRQGEGTEAFF | TGTGCCAGCCGACAGGGGGAGGGCACTGAAGCTTTCTTT
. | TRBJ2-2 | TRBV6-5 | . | CASSPWAGKRGELFF | TGTGCCAGCAGCCCATGGGCGGGGAAGAGGGGGGAGCTGTTTTTT
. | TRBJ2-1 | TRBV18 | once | CASSPQQGKANEQFF | TGTGCCAGCTCACCACAGCAGGGCAAGGCCAATGAGCAGTTCTTC
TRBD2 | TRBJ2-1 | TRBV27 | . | CASSLFSGTHNEQFF | TGTGCCAGCAGTTTATTTAGCGGGACACACAATGAGCAGTTCTTC
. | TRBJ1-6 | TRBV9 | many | CASSDSGSPLHF | TGTGCCAGCAGCGACTCAGGTTCACCCCTCCACTTT
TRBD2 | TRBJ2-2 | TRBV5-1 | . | CASRYSGWTGELFF | TGCGCCAGCAGATATAGCGGGTGGACCGGGGAGCTGTTTTTT
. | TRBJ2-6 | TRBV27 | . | CASSIDRGIVPGANVLTF | TGTGCCAGCAGCATCGATAGAGGTATTGTCCCTGGGGCCAACGTCCTGACTTTC
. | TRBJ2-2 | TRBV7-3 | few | CASSSGQITGELFF | TGTGCCAGCAGCTCTGGACAAATCACCGGGGAGCTGTTTTTT
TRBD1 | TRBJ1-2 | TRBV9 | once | CASSRGTGGLNYGYTF | TGTGCCAGCAGCCGTGGGACAGGGGGCTTGAACTATGGCTACACCTTC
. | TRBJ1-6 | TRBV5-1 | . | CASSSGGNSPLHF | TGCGCCAGCAGCTCGGGGGGTAATTCACCCCTCCACTTT
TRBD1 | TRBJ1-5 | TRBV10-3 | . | CAISGGQGNQPQHF | TGTGCCATCAGTGGGGGACAGGGCAATCAGCCCCAGCATTTT
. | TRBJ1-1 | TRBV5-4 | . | CASSKDRMNTEAFF | TGTGCCAGCAGTAAGGACAGAATGAACACTGAAGCTTTCTTT
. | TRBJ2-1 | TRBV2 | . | CASSEGAYNEQFF | TGTGCCAGCAGTGAGGGGGCTTACAATGAGCAGTTCTTC
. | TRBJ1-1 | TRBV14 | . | CASSQVRGGSPRTEAFF | TGTGCCAGCAGCCAAGTTAGGGGGGGATCCCCAAGGACTGAAGCTTTCTTT
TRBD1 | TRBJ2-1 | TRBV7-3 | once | CASSFRDRGWDEQFF | TGTGCCAGCAGCTTCCGGGACAGGGGTTGGGATGAGCAGTTCTTC
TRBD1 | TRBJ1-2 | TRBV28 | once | CASSRFGQVHYGYTF | TGTGCCAGCAGCCGTTTCGGACAGGTCCACTATGGCTACACCTTC
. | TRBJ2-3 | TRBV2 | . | CAQGPPRDTQYF | TGCGCCCAGGGGCCCCCGAGGGATACGCAGTATTTT
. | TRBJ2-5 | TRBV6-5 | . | CASRNGGQETQYF | TGTGCCAGCAGGAACGGGGGCCAAGAGACCCAGTACTTC
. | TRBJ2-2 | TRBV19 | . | CATDTDTGELFF | TGTGCCACCGACACTGACACCGGGGAGCTGTTTTTT
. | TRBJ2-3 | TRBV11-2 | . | CASSLAGDTQYF | TGTGCCAGCAGCTTAGCCGGGGATACGCAGTATTTT
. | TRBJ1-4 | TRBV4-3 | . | CASSQDITLQEKLFF | TGCGCCAGCAGCCAAGATATCACGCTGCAGGAAAAACTGTTTTTT
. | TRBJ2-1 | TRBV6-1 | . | CASSEAPFEGEQFF | TGTGCCAGCAGTGAAGCACCTTTCGAGGGTGAGCAGTTCTTC
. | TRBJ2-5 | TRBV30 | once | CAWNPTPAGETQYF | TGTGCCTGGAACCCAACCCCGGCGGGGGAGACCCAGTACTTC
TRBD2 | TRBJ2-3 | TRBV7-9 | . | CASSSGLEPDTQYF | TGTGCCAGCAGCTCCGGACTAGAACCCGATACGCAGTATTTT
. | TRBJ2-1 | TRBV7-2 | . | CASSLGSGFTEQFF | TGTGCCAGCAGCCTCGGGAGTGGCTTCACTGAGCAGTTCTTC
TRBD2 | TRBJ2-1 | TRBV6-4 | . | CASSDEGTSGNNEQFF | TGTGCCAGCAGTGACGAAGGGACTAGCGGGAACAATGAGCAGTTCTTC
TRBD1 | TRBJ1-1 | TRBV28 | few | CASTDREKAFF | TGTGCCAGCACGGACAGGGAAAAAGCTTTCTTT
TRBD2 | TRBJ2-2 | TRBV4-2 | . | CASSPGTSGSANTGELFF | TGTGCCAGCAGCCCAGGGACTAGCGGGAGCGCGAACACCGGGGAGCTGTTTTTT
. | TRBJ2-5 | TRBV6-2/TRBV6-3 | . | CASSYGRAGVLMPQETQYF | TGTGCCAGCAGTTATGGCCGTGCGGGTGTATTGATGCCCCAAGAGACCCAGTACTTC
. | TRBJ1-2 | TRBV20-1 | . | CSIGGGRSYTF | TGCAGTATAGGGGGGGGCAGAAGCTACACCTTC
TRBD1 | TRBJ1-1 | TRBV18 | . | CASSPKTGWNTEAFF | TGTGCCAGCTCACCAAAGACAGGGTGGAACACTGAAGCTTTCTTT
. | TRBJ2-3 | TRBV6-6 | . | CASSYPRGASTDTQYF | TGTGCCAGCAGTTACCCTCGGGGGGCTAGCACAGATACGCAGTATTTT
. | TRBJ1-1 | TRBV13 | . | CASIDIVQLTTPYTEAFF | TGTGCCAGCATCGACATAGTACAGCTCACCACTCCCTACACTGAAGCTTTCTTT
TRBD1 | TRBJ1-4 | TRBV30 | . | CAWRGQGELFF | TGTGCCTGGAGGGGACAGGGGGAACTGTTTTTT